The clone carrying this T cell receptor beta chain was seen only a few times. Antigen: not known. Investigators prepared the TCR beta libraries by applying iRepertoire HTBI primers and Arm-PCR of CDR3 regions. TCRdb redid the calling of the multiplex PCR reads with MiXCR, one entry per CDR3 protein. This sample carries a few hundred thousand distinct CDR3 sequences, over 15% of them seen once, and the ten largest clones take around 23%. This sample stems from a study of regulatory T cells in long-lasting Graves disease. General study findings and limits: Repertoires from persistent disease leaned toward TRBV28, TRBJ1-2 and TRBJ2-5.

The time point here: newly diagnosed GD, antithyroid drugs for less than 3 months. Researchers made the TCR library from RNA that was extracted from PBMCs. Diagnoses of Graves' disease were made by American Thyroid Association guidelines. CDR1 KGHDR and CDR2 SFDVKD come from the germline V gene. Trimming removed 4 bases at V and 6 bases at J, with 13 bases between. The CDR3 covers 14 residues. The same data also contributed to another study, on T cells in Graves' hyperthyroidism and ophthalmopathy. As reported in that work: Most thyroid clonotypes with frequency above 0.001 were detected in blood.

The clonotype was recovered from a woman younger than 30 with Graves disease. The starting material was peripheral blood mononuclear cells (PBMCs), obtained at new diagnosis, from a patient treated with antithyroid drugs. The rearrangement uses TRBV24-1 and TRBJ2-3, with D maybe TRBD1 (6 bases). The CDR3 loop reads CATSDPRGGDTQYF. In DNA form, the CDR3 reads TGTGCCACCAGTGACCCCAGGGGTGGGGATACGCAGTATTTT.